Listed below are T cell receptor beta chains from one sample, sequenced in a study of blood T cells in healthy people across ages. A single record per CDR3 protein comes from TCRdb applying MiXCR to the 5' RACE reads. The sample holds fewer than 800,000 distinct CDR3 sequences, more than 20% seen once. The sequenced sample consisted of blood. All receptors come from a man in his 70s in good health. CDR3s include the opening cysteine and the closing phenylalanine or tryptophan. Each record gives: V gene, clone size, D gene, J gene, CDR3 protein, CDR3 DNA. The D gene is left open where the match is weak. Part of the rows lack a size; the others show once, few, many or a class for expanded clones.

V gene: TRBV25-1
clone size: few
D gene: -
J gene: TRBJ2-4
CDR3 protein: CASSTAGGKNIQYF
CDR3 DNA: TGTGCCAGCAGTACGGCGGGTGGCAAAAACATTCAGTACTTC

V gene: TRBV5-5
clone size: -
D gene: TRBD2
J gene: TRBJ2-5
CDR3 protein: CASSWTSGHQETQYF
CDR3 DNA: TGTGCCAGCAGCTGGACTAGCGGCCACCAAGAGACCCAGTACTTC

V gene: TRBV15
clone size: few
D gene: TRBD2
J gene: TRBJ2-7
CDR3 protein: CATSRERGLAGPYEQYF
CDR3 DNA: TGTGCCACCAGCAGAGAGAGGGGACTAGCGGGCCCCTACGAGCAGTACTTC

V gene: TRBV27
clone size: few
D gene: TRBD1
J gene: TRBJ2-4
CDR3 protein: CASSSPRTGVGNIQYF
CDR3 DNA: TGTGCCAGCAGTTCTCCACGGACAGGGGTCGGGAACATTCAGTACTTC

V gene: TRBV6-1
clone size: few
D gene: TRBD1
J gene: TRBJ2-7
CDR3 protein: CASRPGQGYEQYF
CDR3 DNA: TGTGCCAGCAGGCCGGGACAGGGCTACGAGCAGTACTTC

V gene: TRBV9
clone size: once
D gene: -
J gene: TRBJ2-5
CDR3 protein: CAGSVDLAKETQYF
CDR3 DNA: TGTGCCGGCAGCGTAGATCTAGCTAAGGAGACCCAGTACTTC

V gene: TRBV20-1
clone size: few
D gene: -
J gene: TRBJ2-1
CDR3 protein: CSARVGMSNEQFF
CDR3 DNA: TGCAGTGCTAGAGTCGGAATGTCGAATGAGCAGTTCTTC

V gene: TRBV29-1
clone size: -
D gene: -
J gene: TRBJ1-1
CDR3 protein: CSGAGDMDTEAFF
CDR3 DNA: TGCAGCGGGGCAGGGGATATGGACACTGAAGCTTTCTTT

V gene: TRBV10-3
clone size: few
D gene: TRBD1
J gene: TRBJ1-6
CDR3 protein: CAIRTPGGNSPLHF
CDR3 DNA: TGTGCCATCAGGACTCCAGGGGGTAATTCACCCCTCCACTTT

V gene: TRBV20-1
clone size: -
D gene: -
J gene: TRBJ2-7
CDR3 protein: CSAYRPPYEQYF
CDR3 DNA: TGCAGTGCTTACAGGCCCCCCTACGAGCAGTACTTC

V gene: TRBV7-2
clone size: -
D gene: -
J gene: TRBJ1-2
CDR3 protein: CASSLDFTGIGGYTF
CDR3 DNA: TGTGCCAGCAGCTTAGATTTTACGGGGATAGGAGGCTACACCTTC

V gene: TRBV5-1
clone size: many
D gene: -
J gene: TRBJ2-5
CDR3 protein: CASSLHGDQETQYF
CDR3 DNA: TGCGCCAGCAGCTTGCATGGCGACCAAGAGACCCAGTACTTC

V gene: TRBV3-1
clone size: -
D gene: -
J gene: TRBJ2-5
CDR3 protein: CASSQERLKYQETQYF
CDR3 DNA: TGTGCCAGCAGCCAAGAGCGGCTGAAGTACCAAGAGACCCAGTACTTC

V gene: TRBV29-1
clone size: few
D gene: TRBD1
J gene: TRBJ2-1
CDR3 protein: CSVAAGQGAGEQFF
CDR3 DNA: TGCAGCGTCGCAGCGGGACAGGGGGCAGGTGAGCAGTTCTTC

V gene: TRBV3-1
clone size: -
D gene: -
J gene: TRBJ2-2
CDR3 protein: CASSHLLKTSTGELFF
CDR3 DNA: TGTGCCAGCAGCCATCTCCTCAAGACTAGCACCGGGGAGCTGTTTTTT

V gene: TRBV20-1
clone size: few
D gene: TRBD2
J gene: TRBJ2-1
CDR3 protein: CSAWRSSGGAGNEQFF
CDR3 DNA: TGCAGTGCTTGGCGAAGTAGCGGGGGGGCAGGGAATGAGCAGTTCTTC

V gene: TRBV11-2
clone size: -
D gene: TRBD1
J gene: TRBJ2-7
CDR3 protein: CASSPGDRGREQYF
CDR3 DNA: TGTGCCAGCAGCCCCGGAGACAGGGGAAGGGAGCAGTACTTC

V gene: TRBV7-2
clone size: many
D gene: -
J gene: TRBJ2-7
CDR3 protein: CASSPRPADYEQYF
CDR3 DNA: TGTGCCAGCAGCCCCCGGCCCGCTGACTACGAGCAGTACTTC

V gene: TRBV12-3/TRBV12-4
clone size: -
D gene: -
J gene: TRBJ2-1
CDR3 protein: CASGGREQFF
CDR3 DNA: TGTGCCAGCGGAGGTAGGGAGCAGTTCTTC

V gene: TRBV20-1
clone size: -
D gene: TRBD1
J gene: TRBJ2-3
CDR3 protein: CSSDRARSDTQYF
CDR3 DNA: TGCAGTTCGGACAGGGCCCGGTCAGATACGCAGTATTTT

V gene: TRBV20-1
clone size: -
D gene: -
J gene: TRBJ2-1
CDR3 protein: CSARDGYGSSYNEQFF
CDR3 DNA: TGCAGTGCTAGAGATGGTTACGGGAGCTCCTACAATGAGCAGTTCTTC

V gene: TRBV5-1
clone size: few
D gene: -
J gene: TRBJ2-3
CDR3 protein: CASSGGQIPDTQYF
CDR3 DNA: TGCGCCAGCAGCGGTGGACAGATCCCAGATACGCAGTATTTT

V gene: TRBV29-1
clone size: few
D gene: -
J gene: TRBJ2-1
CDR3 protein: CSVEEPGVYNEQFF
CDR3 DNA: TGCAGCGTTGAAGAGCCCGGGGTCTACAATGAGCAGTTCTTC

V gene: TRBV29-1
clone size: many
D gene: TRBD1
J gene: TRBJ1-1
CDR3 protein: CSVQGQLNTEAFF
CDR3 DNA: TGCAGCGTGCAGGGACAGCTGAACACTGAAGCTTTCTTT

V gene: TRBV10-3
clone size: -
D gene: TRBD1
J gene: TRBJ2-2
CDR3 protein: CASRQGVDTGELFF
CDR3 DNA: TGTGCCTCACGACAGGGGGTTGACACCGGGGAGCTGTTTTTT

V gene: TRBV18
clone size: few
D gene: -
J gene: TRBJ2-7
CDR3 protein: CASSRETGNEQYF
CDR3 DNA: TGTGCCAGCTCCCGAGAAACAGGGAACGAGCAGTACTTC

V gene: TRBV7-9
clone size: -
D gene: -
J gene: TRBJ2-7
CDR3 protein: CASSLRSGFRGRTYEQYF
CDR3 DNA: TGTGCCAGCAGCTTACGGTCGGGTTTCCGGGGGCGAACTTACGAGCAGTACTTC

V gene: TRBV19
clone size: -
D gene: -
J gene: TRBJ2-7
CDR3 protein: CASMDGPYEQYF
CDR3 DNA: TGTGCCAGTATGGACGGCCCCTACGAGCAGTACTTC

V gene: TRBV2
clone size: -
D gene: TRBD1
J gene: TRBJ2-3
CDR3 protein: CASSQQGAYADTQYF
CDR3 DNA: TGTGCCAGCAGTCAACAGGGGGCTTACGCAGATACGCAGTATTTT

V gene: TRBV7-2
clone size: many
D gene: TRBD2
J gene: TRBJ2-5
CDR3 protein: CASSRGLAGETQYF
CDR3 DNA: TGTGCCAGCAGCCGCGGACTAGCTGGAGAGACCCAGTACTTC

V gene: TRBV5-1
clone size: few
D gene: -
J gene: TRBJ1-1
CDR3 protein: CASSLEGGKGSEAFF
CDR3 DNA: TGCGCCAGCAGCTTGGAGGGGGGCAAGGGCTCTGAAGCTTTCTTT

V gene: TRBV20-1
clone size: many
D gene: TRBD2
J gene: TRBJ2-1
CDR3 protein: CSASPIQKLAADNNEQFF
CDR3 DNA: TGCAGTGCTAGTCCCATACAAAAGCTAGCGGCCGACAACAATGAGCAGTTCTTC

V gene: TRBV30
clone size: few
D gene: -
J gene: TRBJ2-2
CDR3 protein: CVRAAGNTGELFF
CDR3 DNA: TGTGTACGGGCAGCGGGGAACACCGGGGAGCTGTTTTTT

V gene: TRBV6-1
clone size: few
D gene: -
J gene: TRBJ2-7
CDR3 protein: CASSVDPSYEQYF
CDR3 DNA: TGTGCCAGCAGTGTTGATCCATCCTACGAGCAGTACTTC

V gene: TRBV29-1
clone size: -
D gene: -
J gene: TRBJ2-5
CDR3 protein: CSVEWGPQTQYF
CDR3 DNA: TGCAGCGTTGAATGGGGGCCGCAGACCCAGTACTTC

V gene: TRBV20-1
clone size: -
D gene: -
J gene: TRBJ1-4
CDR3 protein: CSAGYGAVREKLFF
CDR3 DNA: TGCAGTGCGGGGTACGGGGCGGTCCGTGAAAAACTGTTTTTT

V gene: TRBV6-2/TRBV6-3
clone size: -
D gene: -
J gene: TRBJ1-5
CDR3 protein: CASSTIEAGQQPQHF
CDR3 DNA: TGTGCCAGCAGTACCATCGAGGCAGGTCAACAGCCCCAGCACTTT

V gene: TRBV5-5
clone size: -
D gene: TRBD1
J gene: TRBJ2-7
CDR3 protein: CASSPDRGKEQYF
CDR3 DNA: TGTGCCAGCAGCCCAGACAGGGGTAAGGAGCAGTACTTC

V gene: TRBV27
clone size: few
D gene: -
J gene: TRBJ1-1
CDR3 protein: CASSTHRETEAFF
CDR3 DNA: TGTGCCAGCAGTACTCACAGGGAAACTGAAGCTTTCTTT

V gene: TRBV29-1
clone size: many
D gene: -
J gene: TRBJ1-1
CDR3 protein: CSVEDGRENTEAFF
CDR3 DNA: TGCAGCGTTGAAGACGGCAGGGAGAACACTGAAGCTTTCTTT

V gene: TRBV12-3/TRBV12-4
clone size: -
D gene: -
J gene: TRBJ2-3
CDR3 protein: CASSLSGPQADTHYF
CDR3 DNA: TGTGCCAGCAGTTTATCAGGTCCCCAAGCAGATACGCATTATTTT